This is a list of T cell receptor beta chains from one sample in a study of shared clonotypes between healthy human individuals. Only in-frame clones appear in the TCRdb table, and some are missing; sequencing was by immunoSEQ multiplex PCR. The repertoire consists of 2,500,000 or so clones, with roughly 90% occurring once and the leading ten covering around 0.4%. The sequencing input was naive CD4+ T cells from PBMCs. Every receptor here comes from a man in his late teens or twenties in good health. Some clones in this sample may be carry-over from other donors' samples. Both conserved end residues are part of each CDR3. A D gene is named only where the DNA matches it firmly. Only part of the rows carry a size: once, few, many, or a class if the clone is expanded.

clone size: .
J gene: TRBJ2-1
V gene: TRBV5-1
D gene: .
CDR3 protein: CASSRDYNEQFF
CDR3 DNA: TGCGCCAGCAGTAGGGACTACAATGAGCAGTTCTTC

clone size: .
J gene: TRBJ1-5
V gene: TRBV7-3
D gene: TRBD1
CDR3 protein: CASSRDRGNQPRHF
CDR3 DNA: TGTGCCAGCAGTCGCGACAGGGGGAATCAGCCCCGGCATTTT

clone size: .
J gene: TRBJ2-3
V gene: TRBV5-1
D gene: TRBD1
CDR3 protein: CASSLPDRPDTQYF
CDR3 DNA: TGCGCCAGCAGCCTCCCGGACAGGCCAGATACGCAGTATTTT

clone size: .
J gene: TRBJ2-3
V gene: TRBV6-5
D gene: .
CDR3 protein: CASSYDLARADTQYF
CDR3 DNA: TGTGCCAGCAGTTACGATTTGGCACGCGCAGATACGCAGTATTTT

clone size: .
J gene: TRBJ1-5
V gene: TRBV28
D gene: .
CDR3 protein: CASSSLRRGNQPQHF
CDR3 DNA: TGTGCCAGCAGTTCCCTTCGGCGGGGGAATCAGCCCCAGCATTTT

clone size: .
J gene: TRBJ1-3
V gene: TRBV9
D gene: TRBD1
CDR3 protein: CASRGTGGNTIYF
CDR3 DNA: TGTGCCAGCAGGGGGACAGGCGGAAACACCATATATTTT

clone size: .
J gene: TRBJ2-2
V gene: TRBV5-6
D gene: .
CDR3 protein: CASSLGSGELFF
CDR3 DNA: TGTGCCAGCAGCTTGGGATCCGGGGAGCTGTTTTTT

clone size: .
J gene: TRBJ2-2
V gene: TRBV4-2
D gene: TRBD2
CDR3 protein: CASSLGASGRIGAGELFF
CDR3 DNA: TGTGCCAGCAGCCTAGGGGCTAGCGGGAGAATAGGGGCCGGGGAGCTGTTTTTT

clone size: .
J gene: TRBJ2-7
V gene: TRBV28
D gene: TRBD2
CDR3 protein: CASSRLAGGISYEQYF
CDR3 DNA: TGTGCCAGCAGTCGACTAGCGGGAGGGATCTCCTACGAGCAGTACTTC

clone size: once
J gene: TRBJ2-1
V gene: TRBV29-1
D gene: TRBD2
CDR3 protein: CSATRTSGRRNEQFF
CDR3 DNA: TGCAGCGCCACGAGGACTAGCGGGAGACGGAATGAGCAGTTCTTC